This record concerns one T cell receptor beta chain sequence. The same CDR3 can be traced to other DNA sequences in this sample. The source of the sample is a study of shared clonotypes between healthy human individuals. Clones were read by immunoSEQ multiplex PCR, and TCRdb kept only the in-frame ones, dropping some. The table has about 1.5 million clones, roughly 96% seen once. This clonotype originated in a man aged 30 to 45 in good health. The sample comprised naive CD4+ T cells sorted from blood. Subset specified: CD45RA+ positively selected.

The CDR3 DNA sequence: TGCAGTGCTAGAGGCGATCAGCCCCAGCATTTT. This gives the protein CSARGDQPQHF. The chain is built from TRBV20-1 and TRBJ1-5; D uncertain. The CDR3 runs to 11 residues. CDR1 is DFQATT and CDR2 is SNEGSKA in the germline V gene (reference sequence). Deletions cut 1 base from V and 5 bases from J, with 3 bases between.